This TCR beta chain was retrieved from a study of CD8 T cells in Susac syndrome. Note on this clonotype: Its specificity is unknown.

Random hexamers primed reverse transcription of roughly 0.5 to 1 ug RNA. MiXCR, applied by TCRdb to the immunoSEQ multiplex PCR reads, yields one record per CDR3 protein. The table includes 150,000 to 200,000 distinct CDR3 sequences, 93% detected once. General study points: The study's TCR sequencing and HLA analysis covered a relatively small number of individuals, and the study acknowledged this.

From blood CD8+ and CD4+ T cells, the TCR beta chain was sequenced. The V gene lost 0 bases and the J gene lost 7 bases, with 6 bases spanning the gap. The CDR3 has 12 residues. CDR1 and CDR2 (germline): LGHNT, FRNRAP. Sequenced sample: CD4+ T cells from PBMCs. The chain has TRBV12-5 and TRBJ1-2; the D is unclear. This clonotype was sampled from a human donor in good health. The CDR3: CASGLVPGGYTF. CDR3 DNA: TGTGCTAGTGGTTTGGTACCGGGTGGCTACACCTTC.